This is a list of T cell receptor beta chains from one sample in a study of blood T cells in healthy people across ages. TCRdb independently ran MiXCR on the 5' RACE reads; one entry per CDR3 protein. The sample has 650,000 to 1,000,000 distinct CDR3 sequences; roughly 35% are singletons. The material sequenced was blood. The receptors come from a man between 18 and 35 years old in good health. CDR3s include the opening cysteine and the closing phenylalanine or tryptophan. The D gene is left open where the match is weak. Expanded clones are given a class, and other clones once, few, many or no size at all.

>.|TRBJ2-7|TRBV7-2|17|.
CASSLLIGGAVSYEQYF
TGTGCCAGCAGTCTTCTTATAGGAGGGGCGGTCTCCTACGAGCAGTACTTC
>few|TRBJ2-2|TRBV3-1|17|TRBD2
CASSPLAGGGISGELFF
TGTGCCAGCAGCCCCCTAGCGGGGGGTGGTATATCCGGGGAGCTGTTTTTT
>few|TRBJ2-1|TRBV2|11|.
CASSPLVEQFF
TGTGCCAGCAGTCCTCTGGTTGAGCAGTTCTTC
>.|TRBJ2-2|TRBV4-1|12|.
CASSQDNGELFF
TGCGCCAGCAGCCAAGATAACGGGGAGCTGTTTTTT
>few|TRBJ2-7|TRBV20-1|16|.
CSARVGGRSSYNEQYF
TGCAGTGCTAGAGTGGGGGGACGGAGCTCCTACAATGAGCAGTACTTC
>many|TRBJ1-2|TRBV12-3/TRBV12-4|13|TRBD1
CASSLTGVYGYTF
TGTGCCAGCAGTTTAACAGGGGTCTATGGCTACACCTTC
>.|TRBJ2-2|TRBV4-1|16|.
CASSFRRDQNTGELFF
TGCGCCAGCAGCTTTCGCCGGGACCAAAACACCGGGGAGCTGTTTTTT
>.|TRBJ2-3|TRBV6-2/TRBV6-3|14|TRBD1
CASNLDRAGDTRYF
TGTGCCAGCAACCTAGACAGGGCAGGAGATACGCGGTATTTT
>few|TRBJ2-3|TRBV7-2|13|.
CASGSPGTDTQYF
TGTGCCAGCGGCTCCCCAGGCACAGATACGCAGTATTTT
>.|TRBJ2-2|TRBV12-3/TRBV12-4|15|.
CASRQQGYYTGELFF
TGTGCCAGCAGACAACAGGGTTACTACACCGGGGAGCTGTTTTTT
>few|TRBJ2-7|TRBV27|14|.
CASNTISGTYEQYF
TGTGCCAGCAACACTATTTCAGGGACCTACGAGCAGTACTTC
>many|TRBJ1-2|TRBV7-2|14|.
CASSSPDGRYGYTF
TGTGCCAGCAGCTCCCCGGACGGACGCTATGGCTACACCTTC
>many|TRBJ1-1|TRBV12-3/TRBV12-4|15|.
CASSPRGGKNTEAFF
TGTGCCAGCAGCCCCCGTGGTGGGAAGAACACTGAAGCTTTCTTT
>few|TRBJ2-3|TRBV4-2|17|TRBD2
CASSPRVAGLSTDTQYF
TGTGCCAGCAGCCCCCGGGTAGCGGGACTTAGCACAGATACGCAGTATTTT
>few|TRBJ2-7|TRBV4-1|15|TRBD2
CASSPGLARDYEQYF
TGCGCCAGCAGCCCCGGACTAGCTCGCGACTACGAGCAGTACTTC
>few|TRBJ2-3|TRBV4-3|17|.
CASSQGCYAVSTDTQYF
TGCGCCAGCAGCCAAGGGTGCTACGCTGTGAGCACAGATACGCAGTATTTT
>many|TRBJ2-3|TRBV12-3/TRBV12-4|14|.
CASSSTTSTDTQYF
TGTGCCAGCAGTTCGACTACTAGCACAGATACGCAGTATTTT
>once|TRBJ1-1|TRBV9|14|.
CASSASSQNTEAFF
TGTGCCAGCAGCGCTTCCTCACAGAACACTGAAGCTTTCTTT
>.|TRBJ2-5|TRBV7-9|14|TRBD2
CASSSPAGWATQYF
TGTGCCAGCAGCTCCCCAGCGGGGTGGGCGACCCAGTACTTC
>once|TRBJ2-7|TRBV7-9|16|.
CASSNGRTGQSYEQYF
TGTGCCAGCAGCAACGGACGAACTGGACAGTCCTACGAGCAGTACTTC
>.|TRBJ2-2|TRBV18|12|.
CASSPMTGELFF
TGTGCCAGCTCACCGATGACCGGGGAGCTGTTTTTT
>.|TRBJ2-1|TRBV20-1|14|TRBD2
CSARGLSSYNEQFF
TGCAGTGCTAGGGGACTAAGCTCCTACAATGAGCAGTTCTTC
>.|TRBJ1-4|TRBV12-3/TRBV12-4|14|.
CASSSGQASEKLFF
.
>.|TRBJ2-1|TRBV20-1|15|.
CSASKDASSYNEQFF
TGCAGTGCTTCGAAGGACGCGAGCTCCTACAATGAGCAGTTCTTC
>.|TRBJ1-1|TRBV4-1|19|TRBD1
CASSQAEQGVEGMNTEAFF
TGCGCCAGCAGCCAGGCTGAACAGGGGGTCGAGGGGATGAACACTGAAGCTTTCTTT
>few|TRBJ1-1|TRBV7-9|13|.
CASSYFENTEAFF
TGTGCCAGCAGCTACTTCGAGAACACTGAAGCTTTCTTT
>.|TRBJ2-1|TRBV10-3|13|.
CAISVQGYNEQFF
TGTGCCATCAGTGTTCAGGGCTACAATGAGCAGTTCTTC